This is a list of T cell receptor beta chains from one sample in a study of glioma-infiltrating T cells. MiXCR, run by TCRdb on the multiplex PCR reads, gives a single entry per CDR3 protein. The data show about 410,000 distinct CDR3 sequences, roughly two fifths seen once. The sample comprised glioma tissue, nonneoplastic brain tissue, or PBMCs (not recorded which). Receptors were obtained from a human donor with low-grade glioma or glioblastoma, undergoing nonglioma brain surgery, or in good health (not recorded which). The CDR3 runs from the conserved cysteine through the conserved F or W. A D gene is named only where the DNA matches it firmly. Some rows mark clone size as missing; the rest say once, few, many or name a class of expanded clone.

clone_size	v_call	j_call	d_call	cdr3_aa	cdr3_nt
-	TRBV4-1	TRBJ2-7	TRBD1	CASSQVGQGDSYEQYF	TGCGCCAGCAGCCAGGTCGGACAGGGGGACTCCTACGAGCAGTACTTC
few	TRBV20-1	TRBJ2-7	-	CSASGASSYEQYF	TGCAGTGCTAGCGGGGCCAGCTCCTACGAGCAGTACTTC
few	TRBV4-2	TRBJ2-2	-	CASSQDIRRFSSGELFF	TGTGCCAGCAGCCAAGATATCCGGAGATTTTCATCCGGGGAGCTGTTTTTT
-	TRBV20-1	TRBJ2-3	-	CSARIGGDTQYF	TGCAGTGCTAGGATAGGGGGAGATACGCAGTATTTT
few	TRBV20-1	TRBJ2-2	-	CSSGGPGELFF	TGCAGTTCGGGTGGGCCCGGGGAGCTGTTTTTT
-	TRBV29-1	TRBJ2-7	-	CSVILTGIRNSEQYF	TGCAGCGTCATTCTCACAGGGATTCGGAACTCCGAGCAGTACTTC
-	TRBV7-2	TRBJ1-5	TRBD1	CASSRTGQAQPQHF	TGTGCCAGCAGCCGGACAGGGCAAGCTCAGCCCCAGCATTTT
-	TRBV25-1	TRBJ2-1	-	CASSGVGLISYEQFF	TGTGCCAGCAGTGGGGTAGGACTAATCTCCTACGAGCAGTTCTTC
many	TRBV6-2/TRBV6-3	TRBJ2-7	TRBD2	CASSYTSESYEQYF	TGTGCCAGCAGTTACACTAGCGAATCCTACGAGCAGTACTTC
many	TRBV20-1	TRBJ2-7	TRBD1	CSARTGIYEQYF	TGCAGTGCTAGGACAGGGATCTACGAGCAGTACTTC
many	TRBV6-1	TRBJ2-1	-	CASSSQGGDRGNEQFF	TGTGCCAGCAGTTCTCAGGGGGGAGATCGGGGCAATGAGCAGTTCTTC
many	TRBV4-1	TRBJ1-1	TRBD1	CASSLAGQGNTEAFF	TGCGCCAGCAGCCTAGCGGGACAGGGGAACACTGAAGCTTTCTTT
-	TRBV7-3	TRBJ2-3	-	CASSTPGGRDTQYF	TGTGCCAGCAGCACCCCCGGGGGCAGAGATACGCAGTATTTT
-	TRBV6-1	TRBJ2-1	TRBD1	CASRKPGQGANEQFF	TGTGCCAGCAGGAAACCGGGACAGGGGGCAAATGAGCAGTTCTTC
-	TRBV20-1	TRBJ1-1	-	CSARASPANTEASF	TGCAGTGCTAGAGCGTCGCCAGCTAACACTGAAGCTTCCTTT
many	TRBV28	TRBJ2-7	TRBD1	CASSLGQGAPTYEQYF	TGTGCCAGCAGCCTTGGACAGGGGGCACCTACCTACGAGCAGTACTTC
few	TRBV2	TRBJ2-5	-	CASSPPSWKTQYF	TGTGCCAGCAGCCCACCGTCATGGAAGACCCAGTACTTC
-	TRBV7-9	TRBJ2-3	-	CASTLGDTQYF	TGTGCCAGCACCCTGGGAGATACGCAGTATTTT
many	TRBV20-1	TRBJ1-1	-	CSARRRGVSTEAFF	TGCAGTGCTAGAAGAAGAGGGGTGTCCACTGAAGCTTTCTTT
many	TRBV7-2	TRBJ1-2	-	CASTPGLEANYGYTF	TGTGCCAGCACCCCTGGTTTAGAAGCTAACTATGGCTACACCTTC
-	TRBV28	TRBJ1-5	TRBD1	CASSTRGTGQKPQHF	TGTGCCAGCAGTACAAGAGGGACAGGGCAGAAGCCCCAGCATTTT
many	TRBV20-1	TRBJ2-3	-	CSASGQKDADTQYF	TGCAGTGCTAGCGGTCAGAAGGACGCAGATACGCAGTATTTT
-	TRBV10-3	TRBJ2-1	TRBD2	CAIRPGLGGNEQFF	TGTGCCATCAGGCCGGGACTAGGAGGTAATGAGCAGTTCTTC
-	TRBV6-2/TRBV6-3	TRBJ2-7	-	CAISDGYTPSEQYF	TGTGCCATCAGTGACGGCTATACCCCCAGCGAGCAGTACTTC
many	TRBV27	TRBJ2-5	TRBD1	CASSRDRDEETQYF	TGTGCCAGCAGCCGGGACAGGGACGAAGAGACCCAGTACTTC
-	TRBV2	TRBJ1-1	-	CASRRDPGGSTEAFF	TGTGCCAGCAGAAGAGACCCCGGTGGGAGCACTGAAGCTTTCTTT
few	TRBV6-6	TRBJ2-3	-	CASSYVGEADTQYF	TGTGCCAGCAGTTACGTCGGGGAGGCAGATACGCAGTATTTT
-	TRBV5-1	TRBJ2-1	TRBD2	CASSLGWTSGSNEQFF	TGCGCCAGCAGCCTCGGGTGGACTAGCGGGAGTAATGAGCAGTTCTTC
many	TRBV6-1	TRBJ1-1	-	CASSQLGNTEAFF	TGTGCCAGCAGCCAACTTGGGAACACTGAAGCTTTCTTT
once	TRBV4-1	TRBJ2-7	TRBD1	CAGSPGQTASYEQYF	TGCGCCGGCAGCCCGGGACAGACCGCCTCCTACGAGCAGTACTTC
few	TRBV7-6	TRBJ2-7	-	CASSLSGWPANSYEQYF	TGTGCCAGCAGCTTATCCGGTTGGCCAGCAAACTCCTACGAGCAGTACTTC
-	TRBV20-1	TRBJ2-4	TRBD2	CSVPAGVTKNIQYF	TGCAGTGTCCCAGCGGGAGTAACCAAAAACATTCAGTACTTC